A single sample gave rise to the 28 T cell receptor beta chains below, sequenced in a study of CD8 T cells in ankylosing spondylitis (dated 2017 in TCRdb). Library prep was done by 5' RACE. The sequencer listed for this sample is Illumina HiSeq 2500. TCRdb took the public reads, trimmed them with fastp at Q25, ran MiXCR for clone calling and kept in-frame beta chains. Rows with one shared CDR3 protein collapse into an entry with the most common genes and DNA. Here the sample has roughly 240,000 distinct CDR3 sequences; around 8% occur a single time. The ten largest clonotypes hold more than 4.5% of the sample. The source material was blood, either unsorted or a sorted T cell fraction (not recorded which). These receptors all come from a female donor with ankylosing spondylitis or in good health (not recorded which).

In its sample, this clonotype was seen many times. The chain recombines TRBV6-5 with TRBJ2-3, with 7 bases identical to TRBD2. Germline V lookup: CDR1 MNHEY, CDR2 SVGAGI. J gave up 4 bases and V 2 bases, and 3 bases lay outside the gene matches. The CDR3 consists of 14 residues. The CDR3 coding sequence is TGTGCCAGCAGTTACCCGGGGGGAGCAGATACGCAGTATTTT. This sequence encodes CASSYPGGADTQYF.

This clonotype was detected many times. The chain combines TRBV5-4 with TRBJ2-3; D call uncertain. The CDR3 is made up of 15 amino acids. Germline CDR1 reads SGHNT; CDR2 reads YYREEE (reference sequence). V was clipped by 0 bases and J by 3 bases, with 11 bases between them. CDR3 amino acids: CASSLDPRATDTQYF. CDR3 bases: TGTGCCAGCAGCTTGGATCCCCGGGCGACAGATACGCAGTATTTT. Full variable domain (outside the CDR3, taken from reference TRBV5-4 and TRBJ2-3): ETGVTQSPTHLIKTRGQQVTLRCSSQSGHNTVSWYQQALGQGPQFIFQYYREEENGRGNFPPRFSGLQFPNYSSELNVNALELDDSALYLCASSLDPRATDTQYFGPGTRLTVL.

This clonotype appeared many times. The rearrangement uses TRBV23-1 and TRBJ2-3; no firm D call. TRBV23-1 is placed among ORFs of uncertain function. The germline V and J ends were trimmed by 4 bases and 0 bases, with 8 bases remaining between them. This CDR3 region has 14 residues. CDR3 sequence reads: CASSLPGSTDTQYF. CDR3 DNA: TGCGCCAGCAGTCTCCCTGGCAGCACAGATACGCAGTATTTT.

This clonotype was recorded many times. CDR3: CSVGPGETQYF. The DNA for the CDR3 is TGCAGCGTTGGGCCTGGGGAGACCCAGTACTTC. The J gene is TRBJ2-5, the V gene TRBV29-1; D remains unclear. Germline V lookup: CDR1 SQVTM, CDR2 ANQGSEA. Trimming removed 4 bases at V and 5 bases at J, with 8 bases between. The CDR3 has 11 residues.

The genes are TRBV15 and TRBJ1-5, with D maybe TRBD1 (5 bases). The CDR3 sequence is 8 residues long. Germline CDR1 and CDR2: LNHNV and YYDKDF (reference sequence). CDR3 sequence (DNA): TGTTCGTTCTTGGGGGAGCATTTT. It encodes CSFLGEHF.

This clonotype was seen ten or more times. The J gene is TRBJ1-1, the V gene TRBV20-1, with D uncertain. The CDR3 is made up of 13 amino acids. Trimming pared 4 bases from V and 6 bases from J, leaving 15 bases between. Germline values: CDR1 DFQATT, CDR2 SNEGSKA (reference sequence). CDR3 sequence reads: CSAMSSAAAEAFF. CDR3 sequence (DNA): TGCAGTGCTATGAGCTCAGCGGCCGCTGAAGCTTTCTTT.

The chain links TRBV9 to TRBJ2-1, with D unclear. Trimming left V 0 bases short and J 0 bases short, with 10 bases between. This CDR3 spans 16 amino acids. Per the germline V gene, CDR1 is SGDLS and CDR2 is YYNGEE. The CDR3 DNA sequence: TGTGCCAGCAGCGTAGGGGCTTTCAGCTCCTACAATGAGCAGTTCTTC. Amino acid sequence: CASSVGAFSSYNEQFF.

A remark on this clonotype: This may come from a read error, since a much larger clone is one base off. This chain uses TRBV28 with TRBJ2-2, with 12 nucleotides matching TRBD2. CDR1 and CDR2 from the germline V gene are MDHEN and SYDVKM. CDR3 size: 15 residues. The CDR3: CASSHGLAGLGEPFF. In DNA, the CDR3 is TGTGCCAGCAGCCACGGACTAGCGGGATTAGGGGAGCCGTTTTTT.

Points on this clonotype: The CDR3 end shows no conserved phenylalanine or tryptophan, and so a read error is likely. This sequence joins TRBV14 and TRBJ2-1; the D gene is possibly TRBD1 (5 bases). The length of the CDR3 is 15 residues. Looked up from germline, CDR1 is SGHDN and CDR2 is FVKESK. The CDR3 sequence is CTSSQVGWTYNEQFL. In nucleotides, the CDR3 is TGTACCAGCAGCCAAGTCGGGTGGACATACAATGAGCAGTTCCTC.

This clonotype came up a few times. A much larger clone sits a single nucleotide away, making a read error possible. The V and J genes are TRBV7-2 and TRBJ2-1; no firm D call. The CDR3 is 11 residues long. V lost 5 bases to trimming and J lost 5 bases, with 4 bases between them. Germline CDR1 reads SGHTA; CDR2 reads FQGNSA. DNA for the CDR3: TGTGCCAGCAGCCAGAACAATGAGCAGTTCTTC. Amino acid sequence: CASSQNNEQFF.

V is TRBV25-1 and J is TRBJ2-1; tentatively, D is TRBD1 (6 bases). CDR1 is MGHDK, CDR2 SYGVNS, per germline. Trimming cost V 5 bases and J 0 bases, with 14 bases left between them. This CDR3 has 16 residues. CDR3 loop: CASSRGGVSSYNEQFF. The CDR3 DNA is TGTGCCAGCAGTCGAGGGGGTGTAAGCTCCTACAATGAGCAGTTCTTC.

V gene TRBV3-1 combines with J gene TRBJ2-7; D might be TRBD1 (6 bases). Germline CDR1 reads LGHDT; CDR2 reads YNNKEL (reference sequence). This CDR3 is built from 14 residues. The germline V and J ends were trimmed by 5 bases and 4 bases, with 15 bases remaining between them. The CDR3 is CASSVRTAPYEQYF. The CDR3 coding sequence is TGTGCCAGCAGCGTCAGGACAGCGCCGTACGAGCAGTACTTC.

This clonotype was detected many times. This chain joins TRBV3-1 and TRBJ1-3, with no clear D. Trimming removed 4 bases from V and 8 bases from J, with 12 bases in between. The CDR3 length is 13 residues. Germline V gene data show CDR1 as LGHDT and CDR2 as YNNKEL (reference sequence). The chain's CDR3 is CASSLLLGDTIYF. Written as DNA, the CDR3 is TGTGCCAGCAGCCTACTGTTAGGCGACACCATATATTTT.

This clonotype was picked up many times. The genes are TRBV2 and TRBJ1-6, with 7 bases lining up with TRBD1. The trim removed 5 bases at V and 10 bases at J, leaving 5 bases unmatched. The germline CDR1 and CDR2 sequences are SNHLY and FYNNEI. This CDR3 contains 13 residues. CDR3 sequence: CASSRQGTSPLHF. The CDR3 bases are TGTGCCAGCAGTCGACAGGGAACCTCACCCCTCCACTTT.

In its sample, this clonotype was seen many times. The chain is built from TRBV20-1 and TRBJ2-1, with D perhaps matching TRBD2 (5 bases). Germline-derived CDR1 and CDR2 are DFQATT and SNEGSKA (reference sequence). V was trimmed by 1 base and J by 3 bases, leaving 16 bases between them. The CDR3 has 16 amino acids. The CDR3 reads CSARVLGVPIYNEQFF. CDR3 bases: TGCAGTGCTAGAGTGTTGGGAGTTCCAATCTACAATGAGCAGTTCTTC.

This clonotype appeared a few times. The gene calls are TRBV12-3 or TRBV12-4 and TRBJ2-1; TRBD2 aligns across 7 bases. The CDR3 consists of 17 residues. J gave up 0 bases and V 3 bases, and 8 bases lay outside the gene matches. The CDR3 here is CASSLGLPNPSYNEQFF. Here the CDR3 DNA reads TGTGCCAGCAGTTTGGGACTACCGAACCCCTCCTACAATGAGCAGTTCTTC.

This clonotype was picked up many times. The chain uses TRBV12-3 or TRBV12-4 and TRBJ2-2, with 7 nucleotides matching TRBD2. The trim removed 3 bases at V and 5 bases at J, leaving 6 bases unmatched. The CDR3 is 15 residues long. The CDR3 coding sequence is TGTGCCAGCAGTTTTTTCCAGCGGGGAACCGGGGAGCTGTTTTTT. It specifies CASSFFQRGTGELFF.

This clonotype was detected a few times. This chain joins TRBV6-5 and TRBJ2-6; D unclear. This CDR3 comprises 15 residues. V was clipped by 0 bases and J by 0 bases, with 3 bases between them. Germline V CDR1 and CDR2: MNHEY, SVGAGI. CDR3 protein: CASSYSISGANVLTF. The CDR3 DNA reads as TGTGCCAGCAGTTACTCGATCTCTGGGGCCAACGTCCTGACTTTC.

The CDR3 DNA sequence: TGTGCCAGCAGCTTACTACTTGGGGGAACCGAATCCTACGAGCAGTACTTC. Its translation is CASSLLLGGTESYEQYF. The genes are TRBV7-9 and TRBJ2-7; the D gene could be TRBD1 or TRBD2 (5 bases each). The germline V gene has CDR1 SEHNR and CDR2 FQNEAQ (reference sequence). V shed 2 bases and J shed 1 base, with 18 bases lying between them. There are 17 residues in the CDR3.

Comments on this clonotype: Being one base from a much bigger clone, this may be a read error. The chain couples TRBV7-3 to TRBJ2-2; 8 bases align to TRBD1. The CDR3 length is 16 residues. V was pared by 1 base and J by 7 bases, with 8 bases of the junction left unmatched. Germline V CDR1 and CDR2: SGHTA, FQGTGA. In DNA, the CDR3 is TGTGCCAGCAGCTTAAGGGGGACAGGAGACATCGGGGAGCTGTTTTTT. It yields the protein CASSLRGTGDIGELFF. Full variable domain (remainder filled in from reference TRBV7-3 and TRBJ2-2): GAGVSQTPSNKVTEKGKYVELRCDPISGHTALYWYRQSLGQGPEFLIYFQGTGAADDSGLPNDRFFAVRPEGSVSTLKIQRTERGDSAVYLCASSLRGTGDIGELFFGEGSRLTVL.

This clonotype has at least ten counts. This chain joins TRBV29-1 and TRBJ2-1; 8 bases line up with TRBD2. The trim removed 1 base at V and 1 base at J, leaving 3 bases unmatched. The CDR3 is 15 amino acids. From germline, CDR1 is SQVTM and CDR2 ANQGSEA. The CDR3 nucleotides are TGCAGCGTTGAAGGCCGGGAGGGTTCCTACAATGAGCAGTTCTTC. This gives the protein CSVEGREGSYNEQFF.

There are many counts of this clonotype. The CDR3 DNA reads TGCGCCAGCAGCGAGACAGTAGAGCAGTACTTC. Translation: CASSETVEQYF. The rearrangement joins TRBV5-1 to TRBJ2-7; a possible D gene is TRBD1 (5 bases). The germline V gene has CDR1 SGHRS and CDR2 YFSETQ. V lost 4 bases and J lost 7, with 9 bases in between. CDR3 length: 11 residues.

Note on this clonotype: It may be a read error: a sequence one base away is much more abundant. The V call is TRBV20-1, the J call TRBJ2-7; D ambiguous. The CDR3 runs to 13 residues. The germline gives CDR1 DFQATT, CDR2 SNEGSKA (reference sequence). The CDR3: CNARDHRTYEQYF. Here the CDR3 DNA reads TGCAATGCTAGAGATCACCGAACCTACGAGCAGTACTTC.

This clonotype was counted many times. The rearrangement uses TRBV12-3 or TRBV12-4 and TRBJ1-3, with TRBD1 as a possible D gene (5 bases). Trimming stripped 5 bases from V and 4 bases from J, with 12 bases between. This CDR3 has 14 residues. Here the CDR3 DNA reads TGTGCCAGCAGTACCCGGACAACGGGAAACACCATATATTTT. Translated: CASSTRTTGNTIYF.

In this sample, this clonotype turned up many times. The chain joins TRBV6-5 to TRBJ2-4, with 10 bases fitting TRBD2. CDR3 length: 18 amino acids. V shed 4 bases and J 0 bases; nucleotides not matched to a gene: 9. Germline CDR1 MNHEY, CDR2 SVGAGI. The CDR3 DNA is TGTGCCAGCAGTTTACCCAAGACTAGCGGGTTAGCCAAAAACATTCAGTACTTC. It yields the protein CASSLPKTSGLAKNIQYF.

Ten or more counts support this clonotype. The CDR3 bases are TGCAGTGCCGAGGACGGGCAGCTGAACACTGAAGCTTTCTTT. It is translated as CSAEDGQLNTEAFF. The rearrangement links TRBV20-1 to TRBJ1-1; no reliable D call. The CDR3 spans 14 residues. Germline V gene sequence: CDR1 DFQATT, CDR2 SNEGSKA (reference sequence). V was shortened by 6 bases and J by 0 bases, with 14 bases between the two germline ends.

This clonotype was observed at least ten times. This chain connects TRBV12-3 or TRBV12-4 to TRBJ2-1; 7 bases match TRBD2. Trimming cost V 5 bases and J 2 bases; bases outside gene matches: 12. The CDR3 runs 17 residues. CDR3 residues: CASSLPRAGVAYNEQFF. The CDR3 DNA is TGTGCCAGCAGTCTCCCCCGGGCGGGAGTGGCCTACAATGAGCAGTTCTTC.

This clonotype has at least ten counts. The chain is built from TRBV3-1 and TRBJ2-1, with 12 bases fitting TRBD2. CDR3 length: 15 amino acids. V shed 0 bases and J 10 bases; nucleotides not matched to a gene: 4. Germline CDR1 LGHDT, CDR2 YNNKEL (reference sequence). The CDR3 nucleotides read TGTGCCAGCAGCCAAGAGACTAGCGGGAGCCCCGAGCAGTTCTTC. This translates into CASSQETSGSPEQFF.